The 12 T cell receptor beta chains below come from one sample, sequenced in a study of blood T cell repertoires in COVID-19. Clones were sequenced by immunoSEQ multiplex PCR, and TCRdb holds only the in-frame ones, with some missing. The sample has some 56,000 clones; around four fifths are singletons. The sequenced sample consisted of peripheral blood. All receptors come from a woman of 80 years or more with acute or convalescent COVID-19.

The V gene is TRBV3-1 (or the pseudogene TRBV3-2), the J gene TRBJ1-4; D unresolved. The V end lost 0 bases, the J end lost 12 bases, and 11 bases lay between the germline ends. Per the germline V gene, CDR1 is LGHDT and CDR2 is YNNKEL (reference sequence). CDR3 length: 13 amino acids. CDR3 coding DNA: TGTGCCAGCAGCCAAGATACGGGGTCGGAACTGTTTTTT. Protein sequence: CASSQDTGSELFF.

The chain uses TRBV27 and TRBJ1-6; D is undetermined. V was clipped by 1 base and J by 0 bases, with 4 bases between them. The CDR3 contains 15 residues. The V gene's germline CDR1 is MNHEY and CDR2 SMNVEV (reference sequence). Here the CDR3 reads CASSLFSSYNSPLHF. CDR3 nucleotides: TGTGCCAGCAGTTTATTCAGCTCCTATAATTCACCCCTCCACTTT.

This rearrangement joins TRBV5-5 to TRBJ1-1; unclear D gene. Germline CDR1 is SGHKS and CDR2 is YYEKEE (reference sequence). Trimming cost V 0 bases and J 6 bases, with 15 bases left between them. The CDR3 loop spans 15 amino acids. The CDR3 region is CASSLASGGWAEAFF. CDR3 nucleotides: TGTGCCAGCAGCTTGGCCTCTGGAGGGTGGGCTGAAGCTTTCTTT.

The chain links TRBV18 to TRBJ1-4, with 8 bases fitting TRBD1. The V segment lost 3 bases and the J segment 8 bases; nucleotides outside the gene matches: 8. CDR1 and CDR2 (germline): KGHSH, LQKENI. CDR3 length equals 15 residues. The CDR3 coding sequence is TGTGCCAGCTCACCTCCGGGACAGGTCTCAGAAAAACTGTTTTTT. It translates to CASSPPGQVSEKLFF.

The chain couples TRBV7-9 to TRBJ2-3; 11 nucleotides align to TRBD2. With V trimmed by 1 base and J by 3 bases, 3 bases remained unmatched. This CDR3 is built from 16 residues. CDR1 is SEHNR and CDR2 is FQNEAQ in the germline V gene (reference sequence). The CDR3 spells CASSLGSGGATDTQYF. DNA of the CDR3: TGTGCCAGCAGCTTAGGTAGCGGGGGGGCAACAGATACGCAGTATTTT.

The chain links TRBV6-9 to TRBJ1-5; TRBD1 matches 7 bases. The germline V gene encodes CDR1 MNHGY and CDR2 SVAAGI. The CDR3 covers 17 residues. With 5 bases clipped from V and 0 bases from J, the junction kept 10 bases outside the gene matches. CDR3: CASSPGQPRNSNQPQHF. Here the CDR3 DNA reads TGTGCCAGCAGTCCGGGACAGCCCCGTAATAGCAATCAGCCCCAGCATTTT.

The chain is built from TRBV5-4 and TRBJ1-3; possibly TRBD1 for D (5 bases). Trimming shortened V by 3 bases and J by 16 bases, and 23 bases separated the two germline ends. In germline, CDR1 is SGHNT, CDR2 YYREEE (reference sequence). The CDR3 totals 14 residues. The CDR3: CASSSDTGTATVYF. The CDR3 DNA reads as TGTGCCAGCAGCTCCGATACAGGAACAGCGACCGTGTATTTT.

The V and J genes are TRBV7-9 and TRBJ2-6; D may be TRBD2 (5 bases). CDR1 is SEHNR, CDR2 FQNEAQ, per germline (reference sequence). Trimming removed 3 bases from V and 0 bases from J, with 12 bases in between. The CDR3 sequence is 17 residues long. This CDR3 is CASSFGDLRSGANVLTF. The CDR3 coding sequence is TGTGCCAGCAGCTTCGGGGATCTCCGCTCTGGGGCCAACGTCCTGACTTTC. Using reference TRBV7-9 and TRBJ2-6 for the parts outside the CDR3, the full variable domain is DTGVSQNPRHKITKRGQNVTFRCDPISEHNRLYWYRQTLGQGPEFLTYFQNEAQLEKSRLLSDRFSAERPKGSFSTLEIQRTEQGDSAMYLCASSFGDLRSGANVLTFGAGSRLTVL.

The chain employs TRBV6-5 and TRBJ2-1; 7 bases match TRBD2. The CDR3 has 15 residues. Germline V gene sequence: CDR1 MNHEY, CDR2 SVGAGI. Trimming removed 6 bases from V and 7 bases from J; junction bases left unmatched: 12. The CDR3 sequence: CASRSTSRAINEQFF. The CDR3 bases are TGTGCCAGCAGGTCGACTAGCAGGGCGATTAATGAGCAGTTCTTC.

The CDR3, as DNA: TGCGCCAGCAGCTTGGACGGACTAGCGGGTACGCAGTATTTT. Protein: CASSLDGLAGTQYF. The V and J genes are TRBV5-1 and TRBJ2-3; 11 positions match TRBD2. Germline V CDR1 and CDR2: SGHRS, YFSETQ. CDR3 size: 14 residues. V gave up 0 bases and J gave up 8 bases; unmatched junction bases: 2. The entire variable domain, with the rest obtained from reference TRBV5-1 and TRBJ2-3, is as follows: KAGVTQTPRYLIKTRGQQVTLSCSPISGHRSVSWYQQTPGQGLQFLFEYFSETQRNKGNFPGRFSGRQFSNSRSEMNVSTLELGDSALYLCASSLDGLAGTQYFGPGTRLTVL.

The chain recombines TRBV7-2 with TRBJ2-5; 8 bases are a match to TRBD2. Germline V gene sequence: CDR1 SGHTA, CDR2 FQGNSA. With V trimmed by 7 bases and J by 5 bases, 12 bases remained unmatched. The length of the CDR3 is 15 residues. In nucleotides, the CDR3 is TGTGCCAGCACCCCGGGGGGGCAGGCCGGGGAGACCCAGTACTTC. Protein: CASTPGGQAGETQYF.

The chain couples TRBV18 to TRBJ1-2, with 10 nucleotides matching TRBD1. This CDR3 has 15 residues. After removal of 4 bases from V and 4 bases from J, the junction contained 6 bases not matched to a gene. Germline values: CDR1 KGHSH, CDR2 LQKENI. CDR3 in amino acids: CASSLGGQGSYGYTF. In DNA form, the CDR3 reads TGTGCCAGCTCACTTGGGGGACAGGGGAGCTATGGCTACACCTTC.